The clone carrying this T cell receptor beta chain has just a few counts. Its target is not known. A sample-barcoded 5' primer and a J-beta primer mix were used in a second PCR of roughly 7 to 11 cycles. Each cDNA molecule, via a template-switch adaptor with 12 random nucleotides, was tagged. TCRdb itself ran the 5' RACE reads through MiXCR, one entry per CDR3 protein. The table records 1.5 million to 2 million distinct CDR3 sequences, 28% of them present only once. These data originate in a study of blood T cells in healthy people across ages. Study-level findings and limits: Roughly linearly, TCR beta diversity per million T cells fell as age increased.

The J segment lost 4 bases and the V segment lost 1 base, leaving 7 bases of the junction unmatched. The CDR3 has 15 residues. Germline assignment: CDR1 SGHRS and CDR2 YFSETQ. The genes are TRBV5-1 and TRBJ2-5, with 7 bases aligning to TRBD1. The sample consisted of blood. The sequence derives from a woman in her 30s in good health. The CDR3, as DNA: TGCGCCAGCAGCTTGACCGGGGACAGTGGAGAGACCCAGTACTTC. Protein product: CASSLTGDSGETQYF.